The clone carrying this T cell receptor beta chain was seen a handful of times. Antigen unknown. This specimen comes from a study of vaccination and CD4 T cells after COVID-19. Study-wide context: Samples were taken after vaccination, a median of approximately 72 days after dose two, with a range of 14 to 241. Overlapping spike pools from SARS-CoV-2 and HCoV-NL63, HCoV-OC43 and HCoV-229E served as culture stimuli.

Sequencing of DNA taken from cultured CD4+ T cells relied on the Oncomine TCR Beta short-read assay. The genomic DNA was obtained from cultured CD4+ T cells by extraction with the QIAamp micro DNA kit. TCRdb re-called the PCR reads through MiXCR, storing one row per CDR3 protein. Of approximately 20,000 distinct CDR3 sequences in the sample, about 61% were seen once. Germline CDR1 and CDR2: SQVTM and ANQGSEA. This CDR3 comprises 11 residues. The V end was cut by 4 bases, the J end by 3 bases, with 7 bases between. The treatment here: roughly 10-day PBMC culture with coronavirus spike peptide pools or control peptides (ViraFEST assay). Peptide pools at about 9.7 ug/ml and IL-2 at 10 IU/ml were added to cultures of roughly 2.2 million PBMCs per well.

The genes are TRBV29-1 and TRBJ2-7; D is undetermined. The clonotype originates from a human donor who had recovered from COVID-19. Sequencing input: CD4+ T cells from blood, cultured in vitro. CDR3 in amino acids: CSVVTSYEQYF. The CDR3, as DNA: TGCAGCGTTGTGACAAGCTACGAGCAGTACTTC.